This T cell receptor (beta chain) was profiled in a study of T cells after yellow fever vaccination (dated by TCRdb to between 2019 and 2020). Turning to the overall study: Libraries from fractions with low cell numbers were prepared with the SMART-Seq v4 Ultra Low Input RNA kit. Bulk TCR alpha and beta repertoires were sequenced longitudinally to track T-cell clones before and after primary and booster YFV17D yellow fever vaccination. Two healthy male donors, one aged 18 to 29 and one aged 30 to 39 years, made up the cohort. Blood samples were taken at several timepoints before and after primary and secondary immunization, and bulk PBMC replicates and cell subsets were isolated. General findings and caveats noted by the study authors: A small fraction of clonotypes appeared in both the CD4 and CD8 compartments, likely as a result of convergent recombination. Most clones expanded after primary vaccination (almost 97% of CD4 and around nine tenths of CD8) were re-detected after the booster, suggesting that broad memory maintenance occurred. Compared with the primary T-cell response, the secondary T-cell response was faster but weaker, reaching its peak on day 5 rather than on day 15. Because the study included only a couple of donors, the extent to which the findings can be generalized is limited. Computational filtering was needed because FACS-sorted repertoires could contain abundant contaminating clonotypes from the bulk population.

TCRdb lists the instrument as Illumina NovaSeq 6000. Synthesis of TCR cDNA relied on 5'RACE template switching, a step that introduced a universal primer site along with unique molecular identifiers. Priming of cDNA synthesis was performed from both the TCR alpha and TCR beta constant segments. Library amplification used two PCR steps, and the second PCR step added sample barcodes and sequencing adapters. Sequencing of the libraries was done on either Illumina HiSeq 2500 (2x100 bp) or NovaSeq (2x150 bp). Under the source paper's analysis protocol: Demultiplexing of reads and collapsing into UMI consensus sequences were performed with MIGEC, and V(D)J alignment was carried out with MiXCR. Clonotypes responding to the vaccine were identified with edgeR on replicate PBMC samples, with the criteria of FDR below 0.01 and a log2 fold change above 5 up to day 15. CD4 or CD8 identity was assigned to each bulk clonotype according to whether the clonotype was present at higher abundance in the sequenced CD4 repertoire or the sequenced CD8 repertoire. TCRdb took the public reads, trimmed them with fastp at Q25, ran MiXCR for clone calling and kept in-frame beta chains. Rows are unified per CDR3 protein, each entry keeping the most common DNA and genes. The V and J calls come from TCRdb's annotation, not from the publication. The sample yields about 210,000 distinct CDR3 sequences; about 3% were counted once. The top ten clones comprise around 3.2% of the sample.

This clonotype was detected a few times. It has no known antigen specificity. No much larger clone is present one base from it, and per-base qualities are unavailable. Reading the label with the study, this specimen's treatment or condition is: live attenuated yellow fever vaccine strain. PBMCs were isolated from peripheral blood using a standard Ficoll-Paque protocol. CD4 and CD8 T-cell fractions were isolated with Dynabeads CD4 and CD8 positive selection kits. TriZol was used to extract RNA from bulk PBMCs, CD4 and CD8 fractions, and dextramer-positive and dextramer-negative fractions. Material: CD4+ T cells sorted from PBMCs, obtained 10 days after the yellow fever booster vaccination. This receptor was obtained from a man younger than 35 who received the YFV17D yellow fever vaccine.

The sequenced DNA: TGTGCCAGCAGTTTTCAGCCCCGATTTACCTTACTAGCTCCCATCCTCGGTGAGCAGTTCTTC. This encodes CASSFQPRFTLLAPILGEQFF. The chain was built from TRBV12-3 or TRBV12-4 and TRBJ2-1; 6 matching bases give a weak D call of TRBD2. V gives up 3 bases and J gives up 9 bases, and the segment between their germline ends measures 36 bases. From its cysteine to its phenylalanine, the CDR3 spans 21 amino acids. The read is trimmed to its CDR3 DNA, 63 bases read in frame from base 1.